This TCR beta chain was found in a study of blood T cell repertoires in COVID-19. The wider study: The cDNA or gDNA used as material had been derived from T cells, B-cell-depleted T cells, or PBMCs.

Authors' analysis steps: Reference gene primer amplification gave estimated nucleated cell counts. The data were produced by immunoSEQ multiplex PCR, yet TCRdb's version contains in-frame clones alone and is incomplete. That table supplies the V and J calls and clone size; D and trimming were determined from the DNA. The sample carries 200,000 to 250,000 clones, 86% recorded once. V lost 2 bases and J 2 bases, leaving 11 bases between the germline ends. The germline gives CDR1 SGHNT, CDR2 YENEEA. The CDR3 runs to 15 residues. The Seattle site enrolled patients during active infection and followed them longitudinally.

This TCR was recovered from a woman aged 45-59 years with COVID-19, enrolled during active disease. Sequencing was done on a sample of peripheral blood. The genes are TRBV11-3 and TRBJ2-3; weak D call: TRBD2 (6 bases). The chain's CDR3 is CASSLRLATTDTQYF. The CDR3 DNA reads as TGTGCCAGCAGCTTAAGGCTAGCGACCACAGATACGCAGTATTTT.